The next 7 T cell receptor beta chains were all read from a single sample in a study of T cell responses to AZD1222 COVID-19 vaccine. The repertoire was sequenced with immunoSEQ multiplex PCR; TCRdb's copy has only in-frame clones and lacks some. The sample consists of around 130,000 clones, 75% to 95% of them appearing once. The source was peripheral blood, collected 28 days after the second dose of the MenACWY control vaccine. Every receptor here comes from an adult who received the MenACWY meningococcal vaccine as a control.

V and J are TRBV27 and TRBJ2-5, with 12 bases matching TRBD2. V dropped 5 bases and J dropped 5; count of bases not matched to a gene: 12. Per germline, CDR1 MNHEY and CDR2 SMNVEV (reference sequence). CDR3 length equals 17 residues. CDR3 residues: CASSGPSGGAFLETQYF. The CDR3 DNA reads TGTGCCAGCAGTGGCCCTAGCGGGGGGGCCTTTTTGGAGACCCAGTACTTC.

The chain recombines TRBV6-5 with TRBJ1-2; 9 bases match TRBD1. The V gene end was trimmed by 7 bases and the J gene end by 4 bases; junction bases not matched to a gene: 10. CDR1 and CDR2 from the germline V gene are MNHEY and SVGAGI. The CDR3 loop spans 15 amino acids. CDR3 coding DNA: TGTGCCAGCACCACCCGGACAGGGGCCGGCTATGGCTACACCTTC. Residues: CASTTRTGAGYGYTF.

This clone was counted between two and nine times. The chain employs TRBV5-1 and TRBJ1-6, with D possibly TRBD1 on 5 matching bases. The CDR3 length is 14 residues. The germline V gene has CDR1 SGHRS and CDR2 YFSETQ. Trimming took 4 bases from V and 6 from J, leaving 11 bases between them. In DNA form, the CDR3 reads TGCGCCAGCAGCGTCGGGACCTTTAATTCACCCCTCCACTTT. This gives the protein CASSVGTFNSPLHF.

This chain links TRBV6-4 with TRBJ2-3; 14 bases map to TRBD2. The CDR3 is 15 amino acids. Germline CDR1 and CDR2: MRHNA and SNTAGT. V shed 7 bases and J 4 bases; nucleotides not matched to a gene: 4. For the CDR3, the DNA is TGTGCCAGCAAACGACTAGCGGGAGGGCCAGATACGCAGTATTTT. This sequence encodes CASKRLAGGPDTQYF.

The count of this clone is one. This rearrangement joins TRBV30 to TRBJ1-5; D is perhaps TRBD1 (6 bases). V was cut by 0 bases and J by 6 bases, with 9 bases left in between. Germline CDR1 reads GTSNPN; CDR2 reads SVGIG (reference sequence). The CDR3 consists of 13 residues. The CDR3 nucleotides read TGTGCCTGGAGTGTTGGGGGCGGTCAGCCCCAGCATTTT. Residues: CAWSVGGGQPQHF.

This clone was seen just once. The CDR3 nucleotides read TGTGCCAGCAGCTCGAGGACAGGGCTTACCAGAGACACCGGGGAGCTGTTTTTT. Its protein product is CASSSRTGLTRDTGELFF. The J gene is TRBJ2-2, the V gene TRBV11-2; 8 bases map to TRBD1. Germline V CDR1 and CDR2: SGHAT, FQNNGV. The CDR3 is 18 residues long. J gave up 3 bases and V 4 bases, and 13 bases lay outside the gene matches.

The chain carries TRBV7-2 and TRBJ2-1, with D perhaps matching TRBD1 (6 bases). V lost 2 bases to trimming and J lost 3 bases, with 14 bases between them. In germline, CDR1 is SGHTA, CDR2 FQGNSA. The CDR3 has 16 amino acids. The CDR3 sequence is CASSLTGTTYYNEQFF. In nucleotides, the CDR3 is TGTGCCAGCAGCTTAACCGGGACAACTTACTACAATGAGCAGTTCTTC.